The text below deals with one T cell receptor (beta chain). Antigen: not known. These data originate in a study of OX40 agonist ivuxolimab in advanced cancers. Study details: Patients received the agonistic anti-OX40 (CD134) antibody ivuxolimab. The eligibility criteria allowed prior anti-PD-1, anti-PD-L1 or anti-CTLA-4 therapy, and approximately 42% had some.

On cycle 4 day 1 and cycle 7 day 1, as well as at baseline, blood was sampled. Study findings and constraints: Dosing at 0.1 to 3.0 mg/kg was accompanied by clonal expansion of CD4+ and CD8+ blood T cells by week 6.

Profiled with immunoSEQ multiplex PCR; TCRdb holds only in-frame clones, not every one. The table lists about 80,000 clones, just over 90% of them singletons, with roughly 5% in the top ten. The receptor comes from an adult with an advanced solid tumor such as melanoma, head and neck, liver or kidney cancer. This sample comprised CD4+ or CD8+ T cells sorted from blood, obtained in a trial of the OX40 agonist ivuxolimab.

The CDR3 region has the DNA TGTGCCAGCAGTTACCTCGGTTTCCATGAGCAGTTCTTC. Its protein is CASSYLGFHEQFF. This chain joins TRBV6-5 and TRBJ2-1; unclear D gene. The CDR3 has 13 amino acids. Germline loops: CDR1 MNHEY, CDR2 SVGAGI. The ends were cut back, 2 bases at V and 8 bases at J, with 10 bases in the middle.